This T cell receptor (beta chain) emerged from a study of T cells in localized non-small cell lung cancer. Points from the study as a whole: Maximal T cell clonality occurred in uninvolved adjacent lung, with tumor ranking below it. Adjacent lung tissue had a median roughly 52 of the top 100 clones found in the tumor.

Data came from immunoSEQ multiplex PCR; TCRdb stores just in-frame clones and leaves some out. The repertoire holds some 41,000 clones, with around 83% as singletons. To note about this clone: Its antigen is not identified.

V lost 5 bases and J 4 bases, leaving 18 bases between the germline ends. The length of the CDR3 is 16 residues. The V gene's germline CDR1 is MGHRA and CDR2 YSYEKL. The sample in question was PBMCs, obtained before any cancer treatment. V is TRBV4-1 and J is TRBJ2-1; tentatively, D is TRBD1 (6 bases). The TCR was taken from a man aged 40 to 75 with stage II lung adenocarcinoma. Here the CDR3 reads CASSKNEDRTYNEQFF. The CDR3 DNA is TGCGCCAGCAGCAAGAACGAGGACAGAACTTACAATGAGCAGTTCTTC.